The next 27 T cell receptor beta chains were all read from a single sample in a study of neurological immune-mediated disorders. Time point denoted: longitudinal time-point 3. TCRdb called the 5' RACE reads again in MiXCR, with one record for every CDR3 protein. The top ten hold roughly 10% of the sample, which has around 49,000 distinct CDR3 sequences, roughly 12% seen once. Sequencing was carried out using PBMCs. The source is a male donor with HTLV-1-associated myelopathy (HAM/TSP).

This clonotype was seen ten or more times. This rearrangement joins TRBV7-2 to TRBJ2-6; 10 nucleotides match TRBD2. The V segment lost 5 bases and the J segment 3 bases; nucleotides outside the gene matches: 10. The V gene's germline CDR1 is SGHTA and CDR2 FQGNSA. This CDR3 contains 18 residues. The CDR3 reads CASSRRGAGGRGANVLTF. The CDR3 region has the DNA TGTGCCAGCAGCCGACGGGGAGCGGGGGGGCGTGGGGCCAACGTCCTGACTTTC.

The gene calls are TRBV20-1 and TRBJ1-2; D is undetermined. The CDR3 length is 13 residues. V lost 3 bases, J lost 5 bases, and 13 bases lay in between. Per germline, CDR1 DFQATT and CDR2 SNEGSKA (reference sequence). The CDR3 spells CSARDASGYGYTF. The CDR3 DNA reads TGCAGTGCTAGGGACGCCTCGGGGTATGGCTACACCTTC.

The chain uses TRBV20-1 and TRBJ1-4, with 11 bases aligning to TRBD1. CDR1 and CDR2 from the germline V gene are DFQATT and SNEGSKA (reference sequence). The V gene end was trimmed by 3 bases and the J gene end by 8 bases; junction bases not matched to a gene: 8. The CDR3 sequence is 15 residues long. The CDR3 nucleotides read TGCAGTGCTAGGACGGGACAGGGGGTGCGGGAAAAACTGTTTTTT. The encoded protein is CSARTGQGVREKLFF.

At least ten counts were recorded for this clonotype. The rearrangement uses TRBV7-2 and TRBJ1-6; maybe TRBD1 (5 bases). From germline, CDR1 is SGHTA and CDR2 FQGNSA. V was clipped by 0 bases and J by 3 bases, with 12 bases between them. The CDR3 covers 17 residues. CDR3 region: CASSLAGGELYNSPLHF. The DNA of the CDR3 is TGTGCCAGCAGCTTAGCGGGAGGGGAGCTCTATAATTCACCCCTCCACTTT.

This clonotype was recorded many times. The gene calls are TRBV11-3 and TRBJ2-5, with D tentatively TRBD1 or TRBD2 (5 bases each). The CDR3 extends over 14 amino acids. CDR1 is SGHNT and CDR2 is YENEEA in the germline V gene. V lost 5 bases and J lost 5, with 15 bases in between. CDR3 sequence reads: CASSHRDGSETQYF. CDR3 in DNA: TGTGCCAGCAGCCACCGGGACGGATCGGAGACCCAGTACTTC.

This clonotype was recorded at least ten times. V gene TRBV7-2 combines with J gene TRBJ2-7, with 13 bases identical to TRBD2. Germline CDR1 and CDR2: SGHTA and FQGNSA. V gave up 6 bases and J gave up 0 bases; unmatched junction bases: 8. The CDR3 runs to 17 residues. CDR3 nucleotides: TGTGCCAGCAGTTATAGGACTAGCGGGGGAAACTCCTACGAGCAGTACTTC. Protein sequence: CASSYRTSGGNSYEQYF.

Turning to this clonotype: Germline is not matched at one junction end, which may reflect a read error. The chain couples TRBV10-3 to TRBJ2-7, with D possibly TRBD1 on 6 matching bases. This CDR3 is 14 amino acids long. Germline loops: CDR1 ENHRY, CDR2 SYGVKD. The CDR3 region has the DNA TGTTCCATCAGGGCGTGGATAGGGGACACCGAGCAGTACTTC. This sequence encodes CSIRAWIGDTEQYF.

This clonotype came up many times. This chain joins TRBV7-3 and TRBJ2-1, with D possibly matching TRBD1 (5 bases). V was shortened by 2 bases and J by 2 bases, with 7 bases between the two germline ends. This CDR3 region has 14 residues. Germline V CDR1 and CDR2: SGHTA, FQGTGA. The CDR3 sequence is CASSLGATYNEQFF. CDR3 coding DNA: TGTGCCAGCAGCTTAGGGGCCACCTACAATGAGCAGTTCTTC. The full variable domain, with the rest looked up from reference TRBV7-3 and TRBJ2-1, is GAGVSQTPSNKVTEKGKYVELRCDPISGHTALYWYRQSLGQGPEFLIYFQGTGAADDSGLPNDRFFAVRPEGSVSTLKIQRTERGDSAVYLCASSLGATYNEQFFGPGTRLTVL.

This clonotype has just a few counts. This chain uses TRBV7-8 with TRBJ2-2; no firm D call. There are 13 residues in the CDR3. Germline V lookup: CDR1 SGHVS, CDR2 FQNEAQ. The ends were cut back, 4 bases at V and 6 bases at J, with 9 bases in the middle. The CDR3 reads CASSSNRAGELFF. In DNA, the CDR3 is TGTGCCAGCAGCTCGAACAGAGCCGGGGAGCTGTTTTTT. The full variable domain, completed using reference TRBV7-8 and TRBJ2-2, is GAGVSQSPRYKVAKRGQDVALRCDPISGHVSLFWYQQALGQGPEFLTYFQNEAQLDKSGLPSDRFFAERPEGSVSTLKIQRTQQEDSAVYLCASSSNRAGELFFGEGSRLTVL.

The chain is built from TRBV27 and TRBJ2-3; TRBD1 matches at 8 bases. Germline lookup yields CDR1 MNHEY and CDR2 SMNVEV (reference sequence). The CDR3 runs to 15 residues. V lost 9 bases to trimming and J lost 2 bases; unmatched junction nucleotides: 10. CDR3 residues: CASTTWGQDTDTQYF. In DNA form, the CDR3 reads TGTGCCAGTACCACGTGGGGACAGGACACAGATACGCAGTATTTT.

This clonotype showed up many times. Because the CDR3 is missing its conserved closing phenylalanine or tryptophan, this is likely a read error. It is unclear where the CDR3 begins or ends on the DNA, so no DNA is shown, and the CDR3 is as TCRdb lists it. The CDR3 is CATSEGRSWV. The chain combines TRBV24-1 with TRBJ1-4; whether TRBD1, the table's D call, matches the DNA was not checked. Germline V gives CDR1 KGHDR, CDR2 SFDVKD. The CDR3 adds up to 10 amino acids, both ends counted.

The rearrangement links TRBV20-1 to TRBJ2-3, with 7 bases lining up with TRBD1. Losses at the gene ends were 2 bases for V and 1 base for J; bases not matched to a gene: 6. The CDR3 is 15 residues long. Looked up from germline, CDR1 is DFQATT and CDR2 is SNEGSKA (reference sequence). The CDR3 loop reads CSARQQGRGTDTQYF. The CDR3 DNA is TGCAGTGCTAGACAACAGGGGCGAGGCACAGATACGCAGTATTTT.

This clonotype was found many times. The rearrangement links TRBV7-2 to TRBJ2-5; D unclear. The CDR3 contains 14 residues. The ends were cut back, 7 bases at V and 0 bases at J, with 12 bases in the middle. Germline assignment: CDR1 SGHTA and CDR2 FQGNSA. The CDR3 region has the DNA TGTGCCAGCACCGAGCTCCTGTACCAAGAGACCCAGTACTTC. Translating it yields CASTELLYQETQYF.

This clonotype appeared many times. The V gene is TRBV7-2, the J gene TRBJ1-2, with TRBD1 matching over 11 bases. CDR1 and CDR2 from the germline V gene are SGHTA and FQGNSA. This CDR3 has 14 amino acids. With 6 bases clipped from V and 7 bases from J, the junction kept 7 bases outside the gene matches. The chain's CDR3 is CASSYGQGAGGYTF. The CDR3 region has the DNA TGTGCCAGCAGTTATGGACAGGGGGCGGGTGGCTACACCTTC.

The table lists this clonotype with many counts. This chain uses TRBV5-1 with TRBJ1-4, with D perhaps matching TRBD1 (5 bases). This CDR3 has 14 residues. Germline CDR1 reads SGHRS; CDR2 reads YFSETQ. The ends were cut back, 2 bases at V and 8 bases at J, with 13 bases in the middle. The CDR3 region is CASSLDRSGEKLFF. In DNA, the CDR3 is TGCGCCAGCAGCTTAGACAGAAGTGGCGAAAAACTGTTTTTT.

This clonotype was seen many times. The chain links TRBV28 to TRBJ2-7; 7 nucleotides match TRBD1. The length of the CDR3 is 13 residues. Germline V gene lookup returns CDR1 MDHEN and CDR2 SYDVKM. The ends lost 5 bases at V and 12 bases at J; junction bases unmatched: 13. CDR3 DNA: TGTGCCAGCAGTACTCAACAGGGGACGAGCCGGTACTTC. Protein: CASSTQQGTSRYF.

This clonotype was counted ten times or more. The CDR3 nucleotides are TGCGCCAGCAGCTTGGCAGGGGGTAGGGAGCAGTACTTC. Residues: CASSLAGGREQYF. The rearrangement uses TRBV5-1 and TRBJ2-7; 7 bases are a match to TRBD1. V was clipped by 0 bases and J by 7 bases; unmatched bases: 4. The germline V gene has CDR1 SGHRS and CDR2 YFSETQ. CDR3 length equals 13 residues.

This clonotype was found many times. The chain employs TRBV20-1 and TRBJ1-1; 9 positions agree with TRBD1. Germline trimming cut 3 bases from V and 5 bases from J; bases unmatched to any gene: 13. CDR1 and CDR2 from the germline V gene are DFQATT and SNEGSKA (reference sequence). The CDR3 loop spans 16 amino acids. The CDR3, as DNA: TGCAGTGCTAGGGTGCCGGGACAGGGTTGGATTACTGAAGCTTTCTTT. Encoded protein: CSARVPGQGWITEAFF.

This clonotype was detected ten times or more. This chain uses TRBV14 with TRBJ1-5; 7 bases are shared with TRBD1. The length of the CDR3 is 13 residues. The J segment lost 7 bases and the V segment lost 4 bases, leaving 4 bases of the junction unmatched. The germline gives CDR1 SGHDN, CDR2 FVKESK. CDR3 loop: CASSLNRGQPQHF. The CDR3 DNA is TGTGCCAGCAGCCTCAACAGGGGCCAGCCCCAGCATTTT.

This clonotype was seen at least ten times. This rearrangement joins TRBV5-6 to TRBJ2-3; 8 bases align to TRBD1. The germline CDR1 and CDR2 sequences are SGHDT and YYEEEE. The CDR3 has 14 residues. V shed 6 bases and J 0 bases; nucleotides not matched to a gene: 3. CDR3 coding DNA: TGTGCCAGCAAAACAGGGGGAAGCACAGATACGCAGTATTTT. Residues: CASKTGGSTDTQYF.

This clonotype was counted a few times. The V and J genes are TRBV3-1 and TRBJ1-5, with D perhaps matching TRBD1 (6 bases). Germline V gene lookup returns CDR1 LGHDT and CDR2 YNNKEL (reference sequence). The CDR3 is 13 residues long. Trimming removed 2 bases from V and 7 bases from J, with 9 bases in between. The CDR3 loop reads CASSQRGDQPQHF. The CDR3 nucleotides read TGTGCCAGCAGCCAAAGGGGGGACCAGCCCCAGCATTTT.

There are many counts of this clonotype. The CDR3 bases are TGTGCCGGAAGGGAGGCGGCCTCTGGAAACACCATATATTTT. This encodes CAGREAASGNTIYF. The chain has TRBV12-3 or TRBV12-4 and TRBJ1-3; D is ambiguous. The CDR3 totals 14 residues. The V end lost 11 bases, the J end lost 0 bases, and 14 bases lay between the germline ends.

This clonotype has just a few counts. The rearrangement joins TRBV11-2 to TRBJ2-5; 13 bases match TRBD2. Germline values: CDR1 SGHAT, CDR2 FQNNGV. Trimming at V came to 4 bases and at J to 2 bases, leaving 7 bases not matched to a gene. CDR3 length: 17 residues. Written as DNA, the CDR3 is TGTGCCAGCAGCTGGAGACTAGCGGGGGGAGTTCAAGAGACCCAGTACTTC. Translation gives CASSWRLAGGVQETQYF.

This clonotype showed up many times. One end of the junction varies from germline; a read error may be responsible. This chain joins TRBV20-1 and TRBJ2-3; 8 bases agree with TRBD2. CDR3 length: 17 amino acids. Germline V gives CDR1 DFQATT, CDR2 SNEGSKA (reference sequence). CDR3: CSARGAGVPGGADTQYF. The CDR3 DNA is TGCAGTGCCAGAGGAGCGGGGGTCCCCGGTGGCGCAGATACGCAGTATTTT.

This clonotype was recorded at least ten times. This chain connects TRBV6-1 to TRBJ2-5; TRBD1 is a possible D gene (5 bases). This CDR3 spans 13 amino acids. CDR1 MNHNS and CDR2 SASEGT come from the germline V gene. V shed 3 bases and J shed 4 bases, with 9 bases lying between them. DNA for the CDR3: TGTGCCAGCAGTGATTCGACAGCAGAGACCCAGTACTTC. It is translated as CASSDSTAETQYF.

This clonotype was detected many times. J is TRBJ2-6 and V is TRBV5-1; D is unclear. V shed 4 bases and J shed 2 bases, with 1 base lying between them. This CDR3 has 12 residues. Germline-derived CDR1 and CDR2 are SGHRS and YFSETQ. The DNA of the CDR3 is TGCGCCAGCAGCACTGGGGCCAACGTCCTGACTTTC. This translates into CASSTGANVLTF.

In its sample, this clonotype was seen many times. The chain combines TRBV6-1 with TRBJ1-2; D is perhaps TRBD1 (6 bases). The CDR3 consists of 12 residues. Germline values: CDR1 MNHNS, CDR2 SASEGT. V lost 11 bases and J lost 7, with 17 bases in between. The CDR3 sequence is CASQGDLAGYTF. The CDR3 bases are TGTGCCTCACAGGGCGACCTTGCTGGCTACACCTTC.